This entry is about one T cell receptor (beta chain). Germline CDR1 is LGHNA and CDR2 is YSLEER. Trimming cost V 0 bases and J 12 bases, with 12 bases left between them. The CDR3 has 13 amino acids. The PCR contained 60 Vbeta and 13 Jbeta primers. The table came from immunoSEQ multiplex PCR; TCRdb's copy has only in-frame clones and leaves some out. The sample carries 150,000 or so clones, just under 80% recorded once. Healthy bone marrow donors formed the donor group. The sample comes from a study of cytomegalovirus exposure and HLA in healthy donors. The chain combines TRBV4-3 with TRBJ2-1; D is unclear. The sample was PBMCs. The sequence derives from a woman in her fifties or sixties in good health and CMV-seropositive. Written as DNA, the CDR3 is TGCGCCAGCAGCCAAGAGGTCTCATCGGGGCAGTTCTTC. Translating gives CASSQEVSSGQFF.